A selection of T cell receptor beta chains follows, all from one sample in a study of identical twins. Each CDR3 protein is one row after TCRdb ran MiXCR on the 5' RACE reads. Of about 690,000 distinct CDR3 sequences in the sample, 21% were seen once. The same sample was also studied in work on T cells expressing NK-cell markers.

Sequenced input: PBMCs. These receptors all come from a woman aged 18-29 years in good health. CDR3s leave out the opening cysteine and the closing phenylalanine or tryptophan. The D gene is left open where the match is weak.

v_call,d_call,cdr3_aa
TRBV19,NA,ATRGEVNTEAF
TRBV20-1,NA,SAIPVGPQAGANVLT
TRBV12-3/TRBV12-4,NA,ASSLDSVNYGYT
TRBV20-1,TRBD1,SGQTGGTEAF
TRBV3-1,NA,ASSFMGRVQETQY
TRBV29-1,NA,SVEGTGELF
TRBV5-1,NA,ASSLDHGSRYEQY
TRBV30,NA,AWQGLYNEQF
TRBV20-1,TRBD2,SAVSGGPQETQY
TRBV11-2,TRBD1,ASSLGGTGPKIFYEQY
TRBV5-1,TRBD1,ASSPGPGTGTGGSGYT
TRBV6-1,TRBD1,ASRRQGGGQPQH
TRBV28,NA,ARTGVRWDTQY